The 8 T cell receptor beta chains listed next were all sequenced from one sample in a study of blood T cell repertoires in COVID-19. TCRdb's copy holds only in-frame clones and misses some; the assay was immunoSEQ multiplex PCR. The table has tens of thousands of clones, roughly four fifths seen once. What was sequenced was peripheral blood. These receptors came from a man aged 55 to 70 with acute or convalescent COVID-19.

CDR3 coding DNA: TGTGCCAGCTCCTCGGGAGGGACTTATGGCTACACCTTC. This translates into CASSSGGTYGYTF. The chain employs TRBV5-5 and TRBJ1-2; D possibly corresponds to TRBD1 (5 bases). The CDR3 spans 13 residues. V lost 7 bases and J lost 5, with 15 bases in between. Germline CDR1 SGHKS, CDR2 YYEKEE (reference sequence). The complete variable domain, with remaining parts taken from reference TRBV5-5 and TRBJ1-2, reads DAGVTQSPTHLIKTRGQQVTLRCSPISGHKSVSWYQQVLGQGPQFIFQYYEKEERGRGNFPDRFSARQFPNYSSELNVNALLLGDSALYLCASSSGGTYGYTFGSGTRLTVV.

The genes are TRBV5-1 and TRBJ1-2; a possible D gene is TRBD1 (6 bases). Germline lookup yields CDR1 SGHRS and CDR2 YFSETQ. This CDR3 has 14 residues. Trimming pared 3 bases from V and 7 bases from J, leaving 16 bases between. The CDR3 DNA follows: TGCGCCAGCAGCTCGGGGGGCAGGGCTGGTGGCTACACCTTC. Amino acids: CASSSGGRAGGYTF.

This clone was counted once. The chain carries TRBV6-2 or TRBV6-3 and TRBJ2-1; D remains unclear. The CDR3 runs 14 residues. Germline lookup yields CDR1 MNHEY and CDR2 SVGEGT. V was clipped by 2 bases and J by 4 bases, with 9 bases between them. In DNA, the CDR3 is TGTGCCAGCAGTTACATAAGCTTATACAATGAGCAGTTCTTC. Protein product: CASSYISLYNEQFF.

This clone has more than one count but fewer than ten. This chain joins TRBV7-2 and TRBJ1-6, with 7 bases that match TRBD1. The CDR3 sequence is 15 residues long. CDR1 is SGHTA and CDR2 is FQGNSA in the germline V gene. V shed 5 bases, J shed 7 bases, and the junction held 8 bases outside the gene matches. CDR3 sequence: CASSTPGQLNSPLHF. CDR3 nucleotide sequence: TGTGCCAGCAGCACGCCGGGACAGCTGAATTCACCCCTCCACTTT.

The gene calls are TRBV19 and TRBJ1-1; 10 bases are shared with TRBD1. CDR3 length: 13 amino acids. Germline V gene lookup returns CDR1 LNHDA and CDR2 SQIVND (reference sequence). Trimming at V came to 10 bases and at J to 3 bases, leaving 5 bases not matched to a gene. The chain's CDR3 is CATRQGADTEAFF. CDR3 DNA: TGTGCCACAAGACAGGGGGCCGACACTGAAGCTTTCTTT.

The gene calls are TRBV29-1 and TRBJ1-1, with a tentative D call TRBD1 (5 bases). Germline lookup yields CDR1 SQVTM and CDR2 ANQGSEA. V lost 7 bases, J lost 3 bases, and 15 bases lay in between. The CDR3 has 13 residues. The CDR3 loop is CSDLRDSHTEAFF. The CDR3 bases are TGCAGCGATCTACGGGACTCACACACTGAAGCTTTCTTT.

The chain employs TRBV11-2 and TRBJ2-7, with 7 bases fitting TRBD2. The CDR3 is 14 residues long. Germline V gene data show CDR1 as SGHAT and CDR2 as FQNNGV. V dropped 0 bases and J dropped 3; count of bases not matched to a gene: 2. The CDR3 reads CASSLDWGGYEQYF. The DNA of the CDR3 is TGTGCCAGCAGCTTAGATTGGGGGGGCTACGAGCAGTACTTC.

The chain recombines TRBV25-1 with TRBJ1-1, with a tentative D call TRBD1 (5 bases). The CDR3 runs to 14 residues. V was clipped by 1 base and J by 5 bases, with 11 bases between them. Germline-derived CDR1 and CDR2 are MGHDK and SYGVNS. CDR3 protein: CASSEWGGKTEAFF. The DNA of the CDR3 is TGTGCCAGCAGTGAATGGGGGGGAAAGACTGAAGCTTTCTTT.